This T cell receptor beta chain was sequenced for a study of blood T cell repertoires in COVID-19. Turning to the study itself: The origin of the acute and convalescent COVID-19 samples was the United States, Italy and Spain. PBMCs, B-cell-depleted T cells, or T cells provided the cDNA or gDNA that made up the material.

The V end lost 0 bases, the J end lost 2 bases, and 10 bases lay between the germline ends. The CDR3 runs to 15 residues. Germline values: CDR1 MNHEY, CDR2 SVGAGI. This clone was detected only a few times. Original data processing: Quantification of nucleated cells was approximated via reference gene primer amplification. Repertoires were generated with immunoSEQ multiplex PCR, while TCRdb's copy carries only in-frame clones and drops some. V and J calls and clone size come straight from that table; D and trimming were deduced from the DNA. The repertoire holds 310,000 or so clones, with 85% to 90% as singletons.

The chain has TRBV6-5 and TRBJ1-2; D is unresolved. The source is a man aged 65-85 years with acute or convalescent COVID-19. What was sequenced was peripheral blood. CDR3 amino acids: CASSYSLNGNYGYTF. CDR3 bases: TGTGCCAGCAGTTACTCGTTGAACGGGAACTATGGCTACACCTTC.